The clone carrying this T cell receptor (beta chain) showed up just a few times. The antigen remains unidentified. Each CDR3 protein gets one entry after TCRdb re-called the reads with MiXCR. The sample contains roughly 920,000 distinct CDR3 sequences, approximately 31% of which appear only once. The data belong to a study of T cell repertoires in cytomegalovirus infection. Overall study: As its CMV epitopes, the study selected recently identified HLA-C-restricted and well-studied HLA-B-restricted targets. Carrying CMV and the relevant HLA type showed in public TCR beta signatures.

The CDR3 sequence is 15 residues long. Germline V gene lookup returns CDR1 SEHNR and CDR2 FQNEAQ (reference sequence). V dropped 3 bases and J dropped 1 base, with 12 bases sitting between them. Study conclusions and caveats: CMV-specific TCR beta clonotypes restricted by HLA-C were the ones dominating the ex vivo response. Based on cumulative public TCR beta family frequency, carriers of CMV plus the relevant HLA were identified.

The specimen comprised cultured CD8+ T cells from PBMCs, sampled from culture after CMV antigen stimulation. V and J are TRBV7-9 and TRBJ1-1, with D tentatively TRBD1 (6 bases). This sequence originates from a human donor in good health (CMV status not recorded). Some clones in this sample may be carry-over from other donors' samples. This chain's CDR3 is CASSLAGDSNTEAFF. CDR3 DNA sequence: TGTGCCAGCAGCTTGGCAGGGGATTCGAACACTGAAGCTTTCTTT.